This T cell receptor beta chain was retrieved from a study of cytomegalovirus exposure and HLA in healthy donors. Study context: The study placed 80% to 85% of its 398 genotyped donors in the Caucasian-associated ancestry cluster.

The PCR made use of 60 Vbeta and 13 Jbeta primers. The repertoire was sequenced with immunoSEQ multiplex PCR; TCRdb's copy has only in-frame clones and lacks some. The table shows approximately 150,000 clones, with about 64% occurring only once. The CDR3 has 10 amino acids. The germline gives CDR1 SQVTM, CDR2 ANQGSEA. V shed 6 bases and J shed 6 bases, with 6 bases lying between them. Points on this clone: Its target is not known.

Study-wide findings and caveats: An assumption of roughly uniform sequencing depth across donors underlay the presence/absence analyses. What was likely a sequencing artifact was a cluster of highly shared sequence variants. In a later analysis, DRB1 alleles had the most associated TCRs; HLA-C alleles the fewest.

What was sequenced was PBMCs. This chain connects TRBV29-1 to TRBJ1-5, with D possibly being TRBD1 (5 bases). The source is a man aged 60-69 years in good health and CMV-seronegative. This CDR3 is CSVQGQPQHF. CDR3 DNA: TGCAGCGTCCAGGGTCAGCCCCAGCATTTT.